This is a list of T cell receptor beta chains from one sample in a study of blood T cell repertoires in COVID-19. Sequencing was performed with immunoSEQ multiplex PCR; in TCRdb, only in-frame clones are kept and a portion is missing. The table lists about 300,000 clones, about 90% of them singletons. Input material: PBMCs or T cells enriched from blood (not recorded which). The origin of the receptors is a woman between 25 and 40 years old who had recovered from COVID-19. The CDR3 runs from the conserved cysteine through the conserved F or W. The D gene is left open where the match is weak. For some rows the clone size is stated as once, few or many, or as a class when expanded; others skip it.

TRBJ2-5 TRBD1 TRBV6-1 - CASSARTGVPQETQYF TGTGCCAGCAGTGCCAGGACAGGGGTCCCCCAAGAGACCCAGTACTTC
TRBJ1-5 - TRBV4-1 once CASSQVGGAFSNQPQHF TGCGCCAGCAGCCAAGTGGGGGGAGCGTTCAGCAATCAGCCCCAGCATTTT
TRBJ1-2 - TRBV28 - CASMEVQGIFGGYTF TGTGCCAGCATGGAGGTACAGGGTATTTTCGGCGGCTACACCTTC
TRBJ1-4 - TRBV6-1 - CASSVESGVGIRREKLFF TGTGCCAGCAGTGTTGAGAGTGGGGTCGGGATTCGGCGTGAAAAACTGTTTTTT
TRBJ2-1 TRBD1 TRBV30 - CAWSRGQGHNEQFF TGTGCCTGGAGCAGGGGACAGGGACACAATGAGCAGTTCTTC
TRBJ2-1 TRBD1 TRBV28 - CASSPGQGAFNEQFF TGTGCCAGCAGTCCGGGACAGGGGGCTTTCAATGAGCAGTTCTTC
TRBJ2-3 - TRBV7-8 - CASSFISGDTQYF TGTGCCAGCAGCTTTATCTCCGGAGATACGCAGTATTTT
TRBJ1-3 - TRBV10-3 - CATRSGNTIYF TGTGCCACCCGCAGCGGGAACACCATATATTTT
TRBJ1-2 - TRBV10-3 few CAISESERGYYGYTF TGTGCCATCAGTGAGTCGGAAAGGGGGTACTATGGCTACACCTTC
TRBJ2-6 TRBD1 TRBV6-6 few CASSQPTGAVSGANVLTF TGTGCCAGCAGTCAACCGACAGGGGCAGTGTCTGGGGCCAACGTCCTGACTTTC
TRBJ1-1 - TRBV6-5 - CASRLERSVNTEAFF TGTGCCAGCAGGTTAGAGAGGAGCGTGAACACTGAAGCTTTCTTT
TRBJ2-1 - TRBV7-3 - CASGLRGTSYNEQFF TGTGCCAGTGGGTTGAGGGGGACCTCCTACAATGAGCAGTTCTTC
TRBJ2-7 - TRBV2 - CASSDSLGGYEQYF TGTGCCAGCAGTGATAGCCTCGGAGGCTACGAGCAGTACTTC
TRBJ1-3 - TRBV9 - CASSVSSGGRSGNTIYF TGTGCCAGCAGCGTAAGTTCTGGGGGCCGCTCTGGAAACACCATATATTTT
TRBJ2-5 TRBD1 TRBV5-1 - CASSWSTGTGETQYF TGCGCCAGCAGCTGGTCCACCGGGACAGGGGAGACCCAGTACTTC
TRBJ1-5 - TRBV27 - CASSPLPDSPNQPQHF TGTGCCAGCAGCCCCCTACCGGACAGTCCCAATCAGCCCCAGCATTTT
TRBJ1-1 TRBD1 TRBV10-3 - CAIMGQQGTEAFF TGTGCCATCATGGGACAGCAGGGGACTGAAGCTTTCTTT
TRBJ1-1 TRBD1 TRBV19 - CASSSLEGAKEDTEAFF TGTGCCAGTAGTTCCCTCGAGGGGGCGAAGGAGGACACTGAAGCTTTCTTT
TRBJ1-4 - TRBV6-5 - CASSSAGRGAREKLFF TGTGCCAGCAGTTCAGCCGGGCGGGGGGCCAGGGAAAAACTGTTTTTT
TRBJ1-3 - TRBV29-1 few CSVDKQGSGNTIYF TGCAGCGTTGACAAACAGGGCTCTGGAAACACCATATATTTT
TRBJ1-2 TRBD1 TRBV29-1 - CSAQDRAANYGYTF TGCAGCGCCCAGGACAGGGCAGCTAACTATGGCTACACCTTC
TRBJ1-1 - TRBV7-9 - CASSLSPGDGTEAFF TGTGCCAGCAGCTTAAGCCCCGGGGATGGCACTGAAGCTTTCTTT
TRBJ2-7 TRBD1 TRBV19 - CASRTGTGPYEQYF TGTGCCAGTAGGACCGGGACAGGCCCCTACGAGCAGTACTTC
TRBJ2-2 - TRBV7-9 - CASSAGPYTGELFF TGTGCCAGCAGCGCGGGACCGTACACCGGGGAGCTGTTTTTT
TRBJ1-5 - TRBV7-9 - CASSLAEDQPQHF TGTGCCAGCAGCTTAGCGGAGGATCAGCCCCAGCATTTT
TRBJ1-1 - TRBV7-9 few CASSPDITNTEAFF TGTGCCAGCAGCCCAGACATCACGAACACTGAAGCTTTCTTT
TRBJ1-5 - TRBV3-1/TRBV3-2 - CASSQDGAGIQPQHF TGTGCCAGCAGCCAAGATGGGGCAGGGATTCAGCCCCAGCATTTT
TRBJ1-4 TRBD1 TRBV12-5 - CASGLSLGAGTGENEKLFF TGTGCTAGTGGTTTGTCGTTAGGGGCTGGGACAGGGGAAAATGAAAAACTGTTTTTT
TRBJ1-1 - TRBV5-1 - CASSRTREVTEAFF TGCGCCAGCAGCCGCACCAGGGAGGTCACTGAAGCTTTCTTT
TRBJ1-3 - TRBV29-1 - CSVEDPGSGNTIYF TGCAGCGTTGAAGATCCCGGCTCTGGAAACACCATATATTTT
TRBJ1-2 TRBD1 TRBV9 - CASSPAGGSGYTF TGTGCCAGCAGCCCCGCAGGGGGCAGTGGCTACACCTTC
TRBJ2-5 - TRBV20-1 - CSGTEQETQYF TGCAGTGGAACAGAGCAAGAGACCCAGTACTTC
TRBJ1-2 - TRBV21-1 - CASSKEERQAYGYTF TGTGCCAGCAGCAAAGAAGAGAGACAGGCTTATGGCTACACCTTC
TRBJ2-3 TRBD2 TRBV4-1 - CASSQPREGATQYF TGCGCCAGCAGCCAACCTCGGGAGGGCGCTACGCAGTATTTT
TRBJ2-7 - TRBV3-1/TRBV3-2 - CASSQESGRPEGEQYF TGTGCCAGCAGCCAAGAGTCCGGCAGGCCCGAGGGCGAGCAGTACTTC
TRBJ1-6 - TRBV10-3 - CAISGVNSNSPLHF TGTGCCATCAGTGGAGTGAATAGTAATTCACCCCTCCACTTT
TRBJ1-2 - TRBV12-3/TRBV12-4 - CASSLGQYGYTF TGTGCCAGCAGCCTTGGCCAGTATGGCTACACCTTC
TRBJ1-1 TRBD1 TRBV11-1 - CASSSGQGMAEAFF TGTGCCAGCAGCTCTGGACAGGGGATGGCTGAGGCTTTCTTT
TRBJ1-5 - TRBV5-6 once CASSAYRAVQPQHF TGTGCCAGCAGCGCTTACAGGGCGGTTCAGCCCCAGCATTTT
TRBJ2-1 - TRBV10-3 - CAISESSAYRAYNEQFF TGTGCCATCAGTGAGTCGAGTGCGTACCGCGCCTACAATGAGCAGTTCTTC
TRBJ1-1 TRBD1 TRBV30 - CAWSKQGGWTEAFF TGTGCCTGGAGTAAACAGGGGGGATGGACTGAAGCTTTCTTT
TRBJ2-1 - TRBV27 - CASSSISGAYNEQFF TGTGCCAGCAGTAGCATTAGTGGGGCGTACAATGAGCAGTTCTTC
TRBJ2-7 - TRBV12-3/TRBV12-4 few CASSVYRDDEQYF TGTGCCAGCAGTGTTTACAGGGACGACGAGCAGTACTTC
TRBJ1-5 TRBD1 TRBV19 - CASSSLSGTASVGAQHF TGTGCCAGTAGTTCCCTCTCCGGGACAGCCTCCGTTGGGGCCCAGCATTTT
TRBJ2-2 TRBD2 TRBV5-4 - CASSGTGLYTGELFF TGTGCCAGCAGCGGCACGGGACTATACACCGGGGAGCTGTTTTTT
TRBJ2-7 TRBD1 TRBV5-1 - CASSLGTGDEQYF TGCGCCAGCAGCTTGGGGACAGGGGACGAGCAGTACTTC
TRBJ1-4 TRBD1 TRBV2 - CASSETGATNEKLFF TGTGCCAGCAGTGAGACAGGGGCAACTAATGAAAAACTGTTTTTT
TRBJ2-1 - TRBV7-8 - CASSLDRIKGGNEQFF TGTGCCAGCAGCCTAGACAGAATCAAGGGGGGGAATGAGCAGTTCTTC
TRBJ1-2 TRBD1 TRBV2 once CASRETTGDYGYTF TGTGCCAGCAGAGAAACGACAGGGGACTATGGCTACACCTTC
TRBJ2-7 TRBD1 TRBV10-1 - CASSGQGNEQYF TGCGCCAGCAGCGGACAGGGGAACGAGCAGTACTTC
TRBJ2-7 - TRBV2 - CASSIEESYEQYF TGTGCCAGCAGCATCGAGGAGTCCTACGAGCAGTACTTC
TRBJ2-1 TRBD1 TRBV6-4 - CASSSRDRDEQFF TGTGCCAGCAGTTCCCGGGACAGGGATGAGCAGTTCTTC
TRBJ1-5 - TRBV6-2/TRBV6-3 once CASSYGSSGVSNQPQHF TGTGCCAGCAGTTACGGATCATCAGGGGTGAGCAATCAGCCCCAGCATTTT
TRBJ2-2 - TRBV3-1/TRBV3-2 - CASRRGGENTGELFF TGTGCCAGCAGACGCGGCGGCGAGAACACCGGGGAGCTGTTTTTT
TRBJ1-3 TRBD1 TRBV19 few CASSLLQGAAGNTIYF TGTGCCAGTAGCCTACTACAGGGGGCAGCTGGAAACACCATATATTTT
TRBJ2-2 - TRBV5-5 - CASSLGRGDTGELFF TGTGCCAGCAGCCTCGGGCGGGGTGACACCGGGGAGCTGTTTTTT
TRBJ2-5 TRBD2 TRBV10-2 - CASSARRGGVVGTQYF TGCGCCAGCAGCGCCCGTCGGGGGGGGGTAGTGGGGACCCAGTACTTC
TRBJ1-4 - TRBV3-1/TRBV3-2 - CASSQAMSGRTNEKLFF TGTGCCAGCAGCCAAGCGATGTCAGGAAGAACTAATGAAAAACTGTTTTTT
TRBJ1-4 - TRBV5-1 once CASSLIGQRNEKLFF TGCGCCAGCAGCTTGATCGGGCAGCGGAATGAAAAACTGTTTTTT
TRBJ1-2 - TRBV25-1 - CASSESGANYGYTF TGTGCCAGCAGTGAATCGGGGGCTAACTATGGCTACACCTTC